The 11 T cell receptor beta chains in this list originate from one sample, sequenced in a study of regulatory T cells in long-lasting Graves disease. The time point denotes: newly diagnosed GD, antithyroid drugs for less than 3 months. Extracted RNA from PBMCs served as the source of the TCR library. Assembly of TCR beta libraries relied on iRepertoire HTBI primers together with Arm-PCR of CDR3 regions. TCRdb passed the multiplex PCR reads through MiXCR, listing each CDR3 protein once. Altogether about 440,000 distinct CDR3 sequences are present, over 15% being singletons, with the ten largest covering about 10%. This sample was shared with a second study, whose subject was T cells in Graves' hyperthyroidism and ophthalmopathy.

The sample was peripheral blood mononuclear cells (PBMCs), taken at new diagnosis, from a patient treated with antithyroid drugs. Every receptor here comes from a woman younger than 45 with Graves disease.

This clonotype was seen repeatedly, ten times or more. The CDR3 is CSARGMGQGFWEQYF. DNA of the CDR3: TGCAGTGCTAGAGGCATGGGACAGGGATTTTGGGAGCAGTACTTC. The chain carries TRBV20-1 and TRBJ2-7, with TRBD1 matching 9 bases. Germline loops: CDR1 DFQATT, CDR2 SNEGSKA (reference sequence). There are 15 residues in the CDR3. The junction had 11 bases not matched to a gene; V was cut back by 1 base and J by 7 bases.

V gene TRBV6-8 combines with J gene TRBJ2-4; 8 positions agree with TRBD1. This CDR3 is 14 amino acids long. V shed 6 bases, J shed 5 bases, and the junction held 6 bases outside the gene matches. Germline assignment: CDR1 MNHGY and CDR2 SAAAGT. The CDR3 loop reads CASSRETGENIQYF. The CDR3 DNA follows: TGTGCCAGCAGCCGCGAGACAGGGGAAAACATTCAGTACTTC.

This clonotype was counted at least ten times. The chain uses TRBV30 and TRBJ1-1; no firm D call. CDR1 GTSNPN and CDR2 SVGIG come from the germline V gene (reference sequence). Trimming took off 4 bases at V and 0 bases at J, with 6 bases between the two ends. The CDR3 contains 12 residues. The CDR3 nucleotides read TGTGCCTGGACACAGCTGAACACTGAAGCTTTCTTT. It encodes CAWTQLNTEAFF.

This clonotype came up many times. The chain carries TRBV10-3 and TRBJ2-6, with D perhaps TRBD1 or TRBD2 (5 bases each). Germline V CDR1 and CDR2: ENHRY, SYGVKD. The V and J ends lost 7 bases and 2 bases respectively, with 15 bases between them. The CDR3 consists of 16 residues. The CDR3, as DNA: TGTGCCATCACCGAGGGGCTCGGTGCTGGGGCCAACGTCCTGACTTTC. Its protein is CAITEGLGAGANVLTF.

This clonotype occurred many times. The chain carries TRBV3-1 and TRBJ1-1; a weak D match, TRBD1 (5 bases). Germline assignment: CDR1 LGHDT and CDR2 YNNKEL (reference sequence). The CDR3 spans 16 residues. V was pared by 0 bases and J by 4 bases, with 15 bases between. The CDR3 sequence is CASSQDPVPRGTEAFF. The DNA for the CDR3 is TGTGCCAGCAGCCAAGATCCCGTCCCGAGGGGCACTGAAGCTTTCTTT.

The chain is built from TRBV6-5 and TRBJ1-1; 7 bases align to TRBD1. The CDR3 totals 12 residues. The germline V gene encodes CDR1 MNHEY and CDR2 SVGAGI. J lost 9 bases, V lost 4 bases, and 5 bases had no gene match. In DNA, the CDR3 is TGTGCCAGCAGTTCGGGACAGAGCAAAGCTTTCTTT. Translating it yields CASSSGQSKAFF.

This clonotype was counted ten times or more. The chain joins TRBV11-2 to TRBJ2-5; tentatively, D is TRBD1 (6 bases). V shed 0 bases and J shed 5 bases, with 16 bases lying between them. The germline CDR1 and CDR2 sequences are SGHAT and FQNNGV. CDR3 size: 16 residues. In DNA form, the CDR3 reads TGTGCCAGCAGCTTAGATAGGTGGGCAGGGGCCGAGACCCAGTACTTC. Translating it yields CASSLDRWAGAETQYF.

This clonotype appeared many times. J is TRBJ2-7 and V is TRBV28, with a possible D match to TRBD1 (6 bases). The CDR3 runs 14 residues. The germline V gene has CDR1 MDHEN and CDR2 SYDVKM. Trimming left V 5 bases short and J 7 bases short, with 18 bases between. In DNA form, the CDR3 reads TGTGCCAGCAGTGACCTCGACAGGTTGCGGGAGCAGTACTTC. As protein: CASSDLDRLREQYF.

The table lists this clonotype with a few counts. The chain employs TRBV14 and TRBJ1-2; 8 bases match TRBD1. Germline CDR1 is SGHDN and CDR2 is FVKESK. Trimming at V came to 1 base and at J to 8 bases, leaving 9 bases not matched to a gene. CDR3 length equals 15 residues. The CDR3 here is CASSQADRGRGGYTF. CDR3 DNA: TGTGCCAGCAGCCAAGCAGACAGGGGCCGTGGGGGCTACACCTTC.

This clonotype was counted ten times or more. This chain connects TRBV27 to TRBJ2-1; D is possibly TRBD2 (6 bases). Trimming shortened V by 7 bases and J by 9 bases, and 16 bases separated the two germline ends. Germline-derived CDR1 and CDR2 are MNHEY and SMNVEV (reference sequence). This CDR3 contains 13 residues. CDR3 loop: CASKEVADGEQFF. In nucleotides, the CDR3 is TGTGCCAGCAAAGAGGTAGCGGATGGTGAGCAGTTCTTC.

The chain carries TRBV20-1 and TRBJ2-5, with D uncertain. CDR3 length: 13 residues. V dropped 6 bases and J dropped 5 bases, with 16 bases sitting between them. Germline CDR1 reads DFQATT; CDR2 reads SNEGSKA (reference sequence). DNA for the CDR3: TGCAGTGCGGGTATCTTTGGACCGGAGACCCAGTACTTC. This codes for CSAGIFGPETQYF.